Below, 15 T cell receptor beta chains from the same sample are listed, as sequenced in a study of OX40 agonist ivuxolimab in advanced cancers. TCRdb's table, derived via immunoSEQ multiplex PCR, lists solely in-frame clones and lacks some. The data hold roughly 65,000 clones, with 70% to 90% observed a single time. The starting material was CD4+ or CD8+ T cells sorted from blood, obtained in a trial of the OX40 agonist ivuxolimab. Source of these receptors: an adult with an advanced solid tumor such as melanoma, head and neck, liver or kidney cancer.

The chain employs TRBV6-5 and TRBJ2-7; 7 nucleotides agree with TRBD1. After removal of 6 bases from V and 2 bases from J, the junction contained 7 bases not matched to a gene. Germline CDR1 is MNHEY and CDR2 is SVGAGI. This CDR3 contains 14 residues. As DNA, the CDR3 is TGTGCCAGCAGGGAGGACAGGCCCGCCTACGAGCAGTACTTC. It encodes CASREDRPAYEQYF.

This clone was detected a few times. The chain employs TRBV14 and TRBJ1-3; a possible D gene is TRBD1 (5 bases). CDR1 and CDR2 from the germline V gene are SGHDN and FVKESK. This CDR3 is built from 17 residues. Trimming stripped 0 bases from V and 3 bases from J, with 15 bases between. As DNA, the CDR3 is TGTGCCAGCAGCCAAGACTTTTGGATAGGGGTTGGAAACACCATATATTTT. Residues: CASSQDFWIGVGNTIYF. Based on the CDR3 plus reference TRBV14 and TRBJ1-3, the full variable domain is EAGVTQFPSHSVIEKGQTVTLRCDPISGHDNLYWYRRVMGKEIKFLLHFVKESKQDESGMPNNRFLAERTGGTYSTLKVQPAELEDSGVYFCASSQDFWIGVGNTIYFGEGSWLTVV.

The chain employs TRBV10-3 and TRBJ2-3; possibly TRBD1 or TRBD2 for D (7 bases each). Trimming removed 0 bases from V and 9 bases from J, with 13 bases in between. This CDR3 has 14 amino acids. From germline, CDR1 is ENHRY and CDR2 SYGVKD. Here the CDR3 reads CAISESGGTATQYF. CDR3 DNA sequence: TGTGCCATCAGTGAGTCGGGGGGGACAGCCACGCAGTATTTT.

V gene TRBV2 combines with J gene TRBJ1-5; D remains ambiguous. The CDR3 consists of 14 residues. The V gene's germline CDR1 is SNHLY and CDR2 FYNNEI. V dropped 2 bases and J dropped 2 bases, with 7 bases sitting between them. CDR3 residues: CASSELQGNQPQHF. The DNA for the CDR3 is TGTGCCAGCAGTGAATTGCAGGGCAATCAGCCCCAGCATTTT. Supplemented by reference TRBV2 and TRBJ1-5, the full variable domain reads EPEVTQTPSHQVTQMGQEVILRCVPISNHLYFYWYRQILGQKVEFLVSFYNNEISEKSEIFDDQFSVERPDGSNFTLKIRSTKLEDSAMYFCASSELQGNQPQHFGDGTRLSIL.

The rearrangement links TRBV7-9 to TRBJ1-2; D remains ambiguous. Germline-derived CDR1 and CDR2 are SEHNR and FQNEAQ (reference sequence). V shed 1 base and J shed 2 bases, with 8 bases lying between them. The CDR3 length is 14 residues. The CDR3 DNA reads as TGTGCCAGCAGCTTAGTTTTCGAGAACTATGGCTACACCTTC. This gives the protein CASSLVFENYGYTF.

The chain employs TRBV10-3 and TRBJ1-1; D call uncertain. V was cut by 8 bases and J by 5 bases, with 12 bases left in between. CDR3 length: 12 amino acids. CDR1 and CDR2 from the germline V gene are ENHRY and SYGVKD. The CDR3 sequence is CAIRVDTTEAFF. CDR3 nucleotides: TGTGCCATCCGGGTAGACACGACTGAAGCTTTCTTT.

The rearrangement joins TRBV18 to TRBJ2-2; D is possibly TRBD1 (5 bases). This CDR3 has 15 amino acids. Germline CDR1 KGHSH, CDR2 LQKENI. V was trimmed by 6 bases and J by 1 base, leaving 12 bases between them. Here the CDR3 DNA reads TGTGCCAGCTCTCCGAATCAGGGGAACACCGGGGAGCTGTTTTTT. Its translation is CASSPNQGNTGELFF. The full variable domain, rest sourced from reference TRBV18 and TRBJ2-2, is NAGVMQNPRHLVRRRGQEARLRCSPMKGHSHVYWYRQLPEEGLKFMVYLQKENIIDESGMPKERFSAEFPKEGPSILRIQQVVRGDSAAYFCASSPNQGNTGELFFGEGSRLTVL.

The J gene is TRBJ2-1, the V gene TRBV6-5; 7 positions match TRBD2. Germline assignment: CDR1 MNHEY and CDR2 SVGAGI. The ends lost 5 bases at V and 15 bases at J; junction bases unmatched: 10. The CDR3 runs to 12 residues. CDR3 protein: CASSPIGVAGFF. The CDR3 bases are TGTGCCAGCAGTCCCATCGGGGTAGCGGGGTTCTTC.

J is TRBJ2-3 and V is TRBV7-2; D is ambiguous. CDR3 size: 15 residues. The V gene's germline CDR1 is SGHTA and CDR2 FQGNSA. V was cut by 1 base and J by 2 bases, with 10 bases left in between. CDR3 residues: CASSLVTSLTDTQYF. CDR3 bases: TGTGCCAGCAGCTTAGTTACCAGTCTCACAGATACGCAGTATTTT.

This chain links TRBV7-8 with TRBJ1-2; 7 bases map to TRBD1. Germline CDR1 is SGHVS and CDR2 is FQNEAQ. The CDR3 is 16 residues long. V gave up 1 base and J gave up 8 bases; unmatched junction bases: 13. CDR3 in DNA: TGTGCCAGCAGCTTAGGATGGGGCCGACAGGGTAGCGGCTACACCTTC. It codes for CASSLGWGRQGSGYTF.

The chain joins TRBV6-1 to TRBJ1-1; a weak D match, TRBD1 (5 bases). The germline CDR1 and CDR2 sequences are MNHNS and SASEGT. Trimming took off 5 bases at V and 13 bases at J, with 17 bases between the two ends. CDR3 size: 12 residues. CDR3 sequence reads: CASSPRGAQGFF. CDR3 nucleotide sequence: TGTGCCAGCAGTCCCAGAGGGGCGCAAGGTTTCTTT.

The J gene is TRBJ2-3, the V gene TRBV4-1; 8 bases map to TRBD1. V trimming: 5 bases; J trimming: 1 base; junction bases outside the gene matches: 5. The germline V gene has CDR1 MGHRA and CDR2 YSYEKL. There are 15 residues in the CDR3. CDR3 residues: CASSYRQGRTDTQYF. The CDR3 DNA sequence: TGCGCCAGCAGCTATAGACAGGGGCGCACAGATACGCAGTATTTT.

In DNA form, the CDR3 reads TGTGCCAGCAGCTTAGGTGGGACTAATGAAAAACTGTTTTTT. This translates into CASSLGGTNEKLFF. This rearrangement joins TRBV11-2 to TRBJ1-4; D is ambiguous. Between the trimmed V and J ends, which lost 1 base and 2 bases, there was a span of 5 bases. The CDR3 is made up of 14 amino acids. Looked up from germline, CDR1 is SGHAT and CDR2 is FQNNGV.

The genes are TRBV7-8 and TRBJ2-7; D call uncertain. Germline CDR1 SGHVS, CDR2 FQNEAQ. V was cut by 5 bases and J by 2 bases, with 13 bases left in between. This CDR3 comprises 14 residues. CDR3 sequence: CASSQQAQTYEQYF. The CDR3 nucleotides are TGTGCCAGCAGCCAGCAGGCGCAAACCTACGAGCAGTACTTC.

In this sample, this clone turned up once. The V gene is TRBV18, the J gene TRBJ2-3; D may be TRBD2 (5 bases). The CDR3 spans 14 residues. Germline assignment: CDR1 KGHSH and CDR2 LQKENI. V lost 2 bases to trimming and J lost 3 bases, with 9 bases between them. DNA of the CDR3: TGTGCCAGCTCACCATCGGGGTCGACAGATACGCAGTATTTT. It translates to CASSPSGSTDTQYF.